Sequencing of this T cell receptor (beta chain) was carried out in a study of T cell responses to AZD1222 COVID-19 vaccine. Across the whole study: The analysis combined second doses at about 4 or about 12 weeks.

Sequenced by immunoSEQ multiplex PCR; TCRdb stores in-frame clones only, minus some. The sample has about 100,000 clones; less than 90% are singletons. The CDR3 extends over 13 amino acids. Trimming took off 5 bases at V and 2 bases at J, with 9 bases between the two ends. From germline, CDR1 is SNHLY and CDR2 FYNNEI. The gene calls are TRBV2 and TRBJ2-5; a possible D gene is TRBD1 (6 bases). The sequencing used peripheral blood, collected on day 0 of AZD1222 vaccination. The receptor was derived from an adult in good health. The CDR3 loop reads CASSSGQQETQYF. The CDR3 DNA is TGTGCCAGCAGTTCCGGACAGCAAGAGACCCAGTACTTC.